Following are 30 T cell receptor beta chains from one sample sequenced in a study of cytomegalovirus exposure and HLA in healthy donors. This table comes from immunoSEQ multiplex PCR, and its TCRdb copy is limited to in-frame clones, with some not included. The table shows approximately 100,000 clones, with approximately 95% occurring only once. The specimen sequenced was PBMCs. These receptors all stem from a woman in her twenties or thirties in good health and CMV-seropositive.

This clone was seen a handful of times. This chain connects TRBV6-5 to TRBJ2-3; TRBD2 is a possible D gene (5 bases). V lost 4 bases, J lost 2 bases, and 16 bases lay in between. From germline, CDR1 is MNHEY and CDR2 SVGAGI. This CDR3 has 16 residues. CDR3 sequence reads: CASSSPRGLTTDTQYF. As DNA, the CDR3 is TGTGCCAGCAGTTCCCCTCGAGGGCTGACCACAGATACGCAGTATTTT.

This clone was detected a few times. CDR3 residues: CASSPRARGDTQYF. The CDR3 DNA sequence: TGTGCCAGCAGTCCGCGGGCGCGGGGAGATACGCAGTATTTT. This sequence joins TRBV6-5 and TRBJ2-3; D is possibly TRBD2 (6 bases). CDR1 is MNHEY and CDR2 is SVGAGI in the germline V gene. V was shortened by 5 bases and J by 5 bases, with 14 bases between the two germline ends. The CDR3 runs to 14 residues.

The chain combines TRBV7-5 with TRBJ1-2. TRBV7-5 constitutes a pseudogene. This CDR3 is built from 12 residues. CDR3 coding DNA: TGTGCCAGAAACCGAGGAGGTTGTGGCTACACCTTC. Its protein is CARNRGGCGYTF.

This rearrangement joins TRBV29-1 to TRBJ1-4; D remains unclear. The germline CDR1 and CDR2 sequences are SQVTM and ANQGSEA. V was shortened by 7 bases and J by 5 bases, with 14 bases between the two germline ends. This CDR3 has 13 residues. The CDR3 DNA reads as TGCAGCGCAATGACGACGGGAAATGAAAAACTGTTTTTT. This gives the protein CSAMTTGNEKLFF.

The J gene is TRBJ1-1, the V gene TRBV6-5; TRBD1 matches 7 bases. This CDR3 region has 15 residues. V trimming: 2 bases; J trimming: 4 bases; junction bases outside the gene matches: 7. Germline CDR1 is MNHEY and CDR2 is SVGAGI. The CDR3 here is CASSYDRVEATEAFF. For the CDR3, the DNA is TGTGCCAGCAGTTACGACAGGGTGGAGGCCACTGAAGCTTTCTTT.

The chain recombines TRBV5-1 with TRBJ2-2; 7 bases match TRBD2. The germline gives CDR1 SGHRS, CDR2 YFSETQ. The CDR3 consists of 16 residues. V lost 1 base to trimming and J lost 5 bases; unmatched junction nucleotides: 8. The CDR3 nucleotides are TGCGCCAGCAGCTTGAATGCGGGAGAGAGAACCGGGGAGCTGTTTTTT. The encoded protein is CASSLNAGERTGELFF. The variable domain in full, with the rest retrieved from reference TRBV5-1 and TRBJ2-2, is KAGVTQTPRYLIKTRGQQVTLSCSPISGHRSVSWYQQTPGQGLQFLFEYFSETQRNKGNFPGRFSGRQFSNSRSEMNVSTLELGDSALYLCASSLNAGERTGELFFGEGSRLTVL.

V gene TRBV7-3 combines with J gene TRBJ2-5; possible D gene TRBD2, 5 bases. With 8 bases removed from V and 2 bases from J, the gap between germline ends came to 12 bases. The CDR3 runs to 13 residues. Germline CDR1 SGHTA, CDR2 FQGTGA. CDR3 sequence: CASSAREQETQYF. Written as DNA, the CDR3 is TGTGCCAGCTCGGCTCGGGAACAAGAGACCCAGTACTTC.

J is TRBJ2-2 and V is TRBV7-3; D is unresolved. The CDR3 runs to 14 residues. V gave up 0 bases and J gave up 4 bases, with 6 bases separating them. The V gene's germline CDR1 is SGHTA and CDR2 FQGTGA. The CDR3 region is CASSLTSFTGELFF. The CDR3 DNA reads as TGTGCCAGCAGCTTAACGTCGTTCACCGGGGAGCTGTTTTTT. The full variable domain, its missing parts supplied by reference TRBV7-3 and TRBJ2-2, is GAGVSQTPSNKVTEKGKYVELRCDPISGHTALYWYRQSLGQGPEFLIYFQGTGAADDSGLPNDRFFAVRPEGSVSTLKIQRTERGDSAVYLCASSLTSFTGELFFGEGSRLTVL.

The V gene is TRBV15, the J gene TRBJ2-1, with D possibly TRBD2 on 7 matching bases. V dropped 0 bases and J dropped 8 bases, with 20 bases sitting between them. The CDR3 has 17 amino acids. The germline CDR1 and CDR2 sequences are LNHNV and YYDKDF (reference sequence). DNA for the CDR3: TGTGCCACCAGCAGAGAAGGGAGGGGGGTCTTTGGCTATGAGCAGTTCTTC. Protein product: CATSREGRGVFGYEQFF. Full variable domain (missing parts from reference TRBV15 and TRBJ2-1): DAMVIQNPRYQVTQFGKPVTLSCSQTLNHNVMYWYQQKSSQAPKLLFHYYDKDFNNEADTPDNFQSRRPNTSFCFLDIRSPGLGDTAMYLCATSREGRGVFGYEQFFGPGTRLTVL.

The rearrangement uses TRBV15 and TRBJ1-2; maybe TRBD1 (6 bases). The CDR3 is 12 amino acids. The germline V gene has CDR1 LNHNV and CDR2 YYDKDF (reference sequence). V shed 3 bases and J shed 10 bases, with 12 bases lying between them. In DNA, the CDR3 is TGTGCCACCAGCAGGGCTTCAGGGGCCTACACCTTC. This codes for CATSRASGAYTF.

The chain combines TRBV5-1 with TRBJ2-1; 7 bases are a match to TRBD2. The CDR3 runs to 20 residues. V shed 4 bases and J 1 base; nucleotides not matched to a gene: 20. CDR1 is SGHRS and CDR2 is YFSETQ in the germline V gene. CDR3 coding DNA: TGCGCCAGCAGCACCGGACTAGTGCCCTCCCCCATCCCTTCCTACAATGAGCAGTTCTTC. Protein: CASSTGLVPSPIPSYNEQFF.

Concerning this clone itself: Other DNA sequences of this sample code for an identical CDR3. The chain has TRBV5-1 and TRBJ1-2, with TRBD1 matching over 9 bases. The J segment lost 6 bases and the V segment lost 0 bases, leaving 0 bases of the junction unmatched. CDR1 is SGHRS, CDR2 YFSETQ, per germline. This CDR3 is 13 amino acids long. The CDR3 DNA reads TGCGCCAGCAGCTTGGGACAGGGGGATGGCTACACCTTC. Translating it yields CASSLGQGDGYTF.

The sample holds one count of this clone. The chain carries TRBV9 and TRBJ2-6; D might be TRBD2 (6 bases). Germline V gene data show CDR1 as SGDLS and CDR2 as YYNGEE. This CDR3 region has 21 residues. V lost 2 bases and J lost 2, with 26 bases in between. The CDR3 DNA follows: TGTGCCAGCAGCGTGGAGTTATCGGCGGTCGGGGGTATGGCTGGGGCCAACGTCCTGACTTTC. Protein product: CASSVELSAVGGMAGANVLTF.

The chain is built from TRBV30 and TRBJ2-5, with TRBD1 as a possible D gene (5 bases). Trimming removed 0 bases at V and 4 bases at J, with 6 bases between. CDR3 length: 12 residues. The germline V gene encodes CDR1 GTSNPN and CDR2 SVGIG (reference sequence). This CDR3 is CAWSVRGETQYF. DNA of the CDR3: TGTGCCTGGAGTGTAAGGGGAGAGACCCAGTACTTC.

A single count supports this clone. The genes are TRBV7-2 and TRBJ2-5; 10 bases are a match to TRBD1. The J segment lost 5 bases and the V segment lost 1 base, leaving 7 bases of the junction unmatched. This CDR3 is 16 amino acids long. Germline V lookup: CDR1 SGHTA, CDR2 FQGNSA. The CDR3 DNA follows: TGTGCCAGCAGCTTAGGATGGACAGGGGGAAGGGAGACCCAGTACTTC. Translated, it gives CASSLGWTGGRETQYF.

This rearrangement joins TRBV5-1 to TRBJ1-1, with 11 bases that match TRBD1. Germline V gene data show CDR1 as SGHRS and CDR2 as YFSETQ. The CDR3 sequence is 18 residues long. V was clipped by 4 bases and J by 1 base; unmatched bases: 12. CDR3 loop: CASSRSGQGARWNTEAFF. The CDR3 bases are TGCGCCAGCAGCCGATCCGGACAGGGGGCGAGGTGGAACACTGAAGCTTTCTTT.

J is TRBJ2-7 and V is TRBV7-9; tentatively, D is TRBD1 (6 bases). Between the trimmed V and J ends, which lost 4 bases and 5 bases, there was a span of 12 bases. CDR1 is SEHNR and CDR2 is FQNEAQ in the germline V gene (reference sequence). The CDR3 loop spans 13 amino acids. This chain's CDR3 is CASSWYRADEQYF. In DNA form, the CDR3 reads TGTGCCAGCAGCTGGTACAGGGCGGACGAGCAGTACTTC.

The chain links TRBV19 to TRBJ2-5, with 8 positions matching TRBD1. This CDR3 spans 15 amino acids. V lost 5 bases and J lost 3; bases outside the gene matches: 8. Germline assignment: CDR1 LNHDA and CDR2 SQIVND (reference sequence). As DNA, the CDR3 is TGTGCCAGTAGTCCCCTCGGACAGGGTAAAGAGACCCAGTACTTC. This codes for CASSPLGQGKETQYF.

Here the CDR3 DNA reads TGTGCCAGCAGCGAAGTGTATTTCGGTACGCAGTATTTT. This translates into CASSEVYFGTQYF. The rearrangement uses TRBV14 and TRBJ2-3; D is undetermined. CDR1 SGHDN and CDR2 FVKESK come from the germline V gene. The CDR3 has 13 residues. The V end was cut by 5 bases, the J end by 8 bases, with 14 bases between.

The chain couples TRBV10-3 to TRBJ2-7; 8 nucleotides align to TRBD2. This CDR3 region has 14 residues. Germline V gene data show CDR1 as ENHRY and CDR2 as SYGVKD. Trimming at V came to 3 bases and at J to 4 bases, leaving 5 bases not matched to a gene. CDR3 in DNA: TGTGCCATCAGTGATTTGGCTAGCGGGTACGAGCAGTACTTC. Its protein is CAISDLASGYEQYF.

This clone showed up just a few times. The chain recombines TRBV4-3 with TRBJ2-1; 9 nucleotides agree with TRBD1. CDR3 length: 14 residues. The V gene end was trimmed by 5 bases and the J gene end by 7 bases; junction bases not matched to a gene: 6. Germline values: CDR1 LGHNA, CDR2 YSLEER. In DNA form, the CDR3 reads TGCGCCAGCAGCGCCGGACAGGGGAGGAATGAGCAGTTCTTC. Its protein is CASSAGQGRNEQFF.

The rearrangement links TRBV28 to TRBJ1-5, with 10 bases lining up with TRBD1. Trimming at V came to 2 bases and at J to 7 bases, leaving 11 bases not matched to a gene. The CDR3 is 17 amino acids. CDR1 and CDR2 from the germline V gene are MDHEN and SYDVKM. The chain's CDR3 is CASSLPFRQGARQPQHF. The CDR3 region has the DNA TGTGCCAGCAGTTTACCTTTCAGACAGGGGGCGAGGCAGCCCCAGCATTTT. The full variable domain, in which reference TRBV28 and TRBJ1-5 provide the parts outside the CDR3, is DVKVTQSSRYLVKRTGEKVFLECVQDMDHENMFWYRQDPGLGLRLIYFSYDVKMKEKGDIPEGYSVSREKKERFSLILESASTNQTSMYLCASSLPFRQGARQPQHFGDGTRLSIL.

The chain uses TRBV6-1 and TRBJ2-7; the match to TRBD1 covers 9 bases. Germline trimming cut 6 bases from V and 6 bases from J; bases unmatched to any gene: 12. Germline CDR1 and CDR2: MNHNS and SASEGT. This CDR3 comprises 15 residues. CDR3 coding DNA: TGTGCCAGCAGGCCACGGGACAGGGAATTTGGCGAGCAGTACTTC. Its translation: CASRPRDREFGEQYF.

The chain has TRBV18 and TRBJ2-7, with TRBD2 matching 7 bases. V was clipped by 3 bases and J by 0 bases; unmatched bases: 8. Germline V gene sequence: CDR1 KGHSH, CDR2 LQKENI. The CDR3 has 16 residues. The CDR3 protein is CASSPRSGLSSYEQYF. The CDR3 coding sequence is TGTGCCAGCTCACCCCGATCGGGACTAAGCTCCTACGAGCAGTACTTC.

Here the CDR3 DNA reads TGTGCCAGCAACCGGGAGACCCAGTACTTC. Its translation: CASNRETQYF. The rearrangement uses TRBV6-1 and TRBJ2-5; D gene uncertain. Per germline, CDR1 MNHNS and CDR2 SASEGT. V was pared by 7 bases and J by 5 bases, with 5 bases between. The CDR3 is made up of 10 amino acids.

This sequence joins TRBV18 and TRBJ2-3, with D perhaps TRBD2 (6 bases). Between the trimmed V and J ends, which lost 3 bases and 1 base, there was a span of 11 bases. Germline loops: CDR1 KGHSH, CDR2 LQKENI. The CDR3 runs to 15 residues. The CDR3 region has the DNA TGTGCCAGCTCACCCCGACTAGGTGGCACAGATACGCAGTATTTT. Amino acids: CASSPRLGGTDTQYF.

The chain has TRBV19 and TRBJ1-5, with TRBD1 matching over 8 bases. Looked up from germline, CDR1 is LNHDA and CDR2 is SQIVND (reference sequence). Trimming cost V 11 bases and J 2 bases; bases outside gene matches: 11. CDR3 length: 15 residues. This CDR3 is CAASSRTGRNQPQHF. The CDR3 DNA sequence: TGTGCCGCGAGCTCCCGGACAGGGCGCAATCAGCCCCAGCATTTT.

This chain's CDR3 is CASSQGGRDTLEGKLFF. CDR3 DNA: TGCGCCAGCAGCCAAGGGGGCAGGGACACCCTCGAAGGGAAGCTGTTTTTT. The chain links TRBV4-3 to TRBJ2-2, with D perhaps TRBD1 (6 bases). The germline V gene encodes CDR1 LGHNA and CDR2 YSLEER. This CDR3 has 17 amino acids. Trimming left V 1 base short and J 12 bases short, with 24 bases between.

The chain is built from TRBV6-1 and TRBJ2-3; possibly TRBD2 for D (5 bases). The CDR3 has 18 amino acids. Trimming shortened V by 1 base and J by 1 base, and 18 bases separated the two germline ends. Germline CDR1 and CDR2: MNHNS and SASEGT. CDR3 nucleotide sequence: TGTGCCAGCAGTGAAGTGGCGGGTTGGGCGATCGGCACAGATACGCAGTATTTT. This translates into CASSEVAGWAIGTDTQYF.

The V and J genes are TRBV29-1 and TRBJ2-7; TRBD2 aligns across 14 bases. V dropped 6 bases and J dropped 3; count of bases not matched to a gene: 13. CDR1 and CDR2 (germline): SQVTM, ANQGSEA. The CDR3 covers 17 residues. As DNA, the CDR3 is TGCAGCGTCATAGGGACTAGCGGGAGATTGGGAATCTACGAGCAGTACTTC. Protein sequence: CSVIGTSGRLGIYEQYF.